The clone carrying this T cell receptor beta chain has just a few counts. Using immunoSEQ multiplex PCR, the repertoire was profiled, and TCRdb retains in-frame clones only, with some absent. The sample has about 94,000 clones; 80% to 85% are singletons. This specimen comes from a study of blood T cell repertoires in COVID-19. As for the study in general: Researchers got acute and convalescent COVID-19 samples from the United States, Italy and Spain.

Per germline, CDR1 SNHLY and CDR2 FYNNEI. The CDR3 is made up of 13 amino acids. Deletions cut 7 bases from V and 3 bases from J, with 12 bases between. The clonotype originates from a man aged 55 to 69 with acute or convalescent COVID-19. The V and J genes are TRBV2 and TRBJ1-2; the D gene is possibly TRBD1 (5 bases). Sequencing was performed on peripheral blood. CDR3 coding DNA: TGTGCCAGCAATTCAGGGAGGGACTATGGCTACACCTTC. This encodes CASNSGRDYGYTF.